One and the same sample provided the 32 T cell receptor beta chains below, sequenced in a study of blood T cell repertoires in COVID-19. Measured with immunoSEQ multiplex PCR; TCRdb has only the in-frame clones, and not every one. The sample contains roughly 210,000 clones, 88% of which appear only once. What was sequenced was peripheral blood. These TCRs come from a man between 65 and 85 years old with acute or convalescent COVID-19.

The gene calls are TRBV3-1 (or the pseudogene TRBV3-2) and TRBJ2-1; 7 nucleotides agree with TRBD2. Per the germline V gene, CDR1 is LGHDT and CDR2 is YNNKEL (reference sequence). Trimming removed 4 bases from V and 10 bases from J; junction bases left unmatched: 7. The CDR3 length is 13 residues. The CDR3 coding sequence is TGTGCCAGCAGCCCCGGCAGAGCGGGAGAGCAGTTCTTC. Protein: CASSPGRAGEQFF.

The rearrangement links TRBV29-1 to TRBJ2-5; TRBD2 matches at 14 bases. The CDR3 totals 16 residues. Germline lookup yields CDR1 SQVTM and CDR2 ANQGSEA. With 7 bases clipped from V and 5 bases from J, the junction kept 12 bases outside the gene matches. The CDR3 here is CSARPGTSGRGETQYF. The CDR3 coding sequence is TGCAGCGCTCGCCCGGGGACTAGCGGGAGAGGGGAGACCCAGTACTTC.

Points on this clone: Relative to the germline gene, one junction end is altered; a read error may explain this. The chain recombines TRBV19 with TRBJ2-7; tentative D call: TRBD2 (7 bases). The V gene's germline CDR1 is LNHDA and CDR2 SQIVND (reference sequence). The length of the CDR3 is 14 residues. CDR3 protein: CASSRGRDTYEQYF. The CDR3 DNA is TGTGCCAGCAGTAGGGGGAGGGATACCTACGAGCAGTACTTC.

In DNA, the CDR3 is TGCGCCAGCAGCTTAATTTACAGGGTTTCAACTGAAGCTTTCTTT. It specifies CASSLIYRVSTEAFF. The chain has TRBV5-1 and TRBJ1-1, with D possibly matching TRBD1 (6 bases). With 2 bases removed from V and 5 bases from J, the gap between germline ends came to 16 bases. This CDR3 region has 15 residues. Germline V gene data show CDR1 as SGHRS and CDR2 as YFSETQ.

The chain couples TRBV24-1 to TRBJ1-5, with 9 positions matching TRBD1. The CDR3 runs to 15 residues. The V gene end was trimmed by 9 bases and the J gene end by 4 bases; junction bases not matched to a gene: 9. Germline CDR1 and CDR2: KGHDR and SFDVKD. DNA for the CDR3: TGTGCCACCGGCCAAGGGACAGGGAGAAATCAGCCCCAGCATTTT. Its translation is CATGQGTGRNQPQHF.

V is TRBV11-2 and J is TRBJ2-1; the match to TRBD2 covers 16 bases. The CDR3 extends over 15 amino acids. Per germline, CDR1 SGHAT and CDR2 FQNNGV. With 6 bases clipped from V and 14 bases from J, the junction kept 10 bases outside the gene matches. The chain's CDR3 is CASRRPGTSGREEFF. DNA for the CDR3: TGTGCCAGCAGAAGACCCGGGACTAGCGGGAGGGAGGAGTTCTTC.

The chain is built from TRBV28 and TRBJ2-2; D is uncertain. Deletions cut 6 bases from V and 7 bases from J, with 21 bases between. The CDR3 totals 16 residues. Germline V lookup: CDR1 MDHEN, CDR2 SYDVKM. The CDR3 is CASREMWARSNGELFF. The DNA for the CDR3 is TGTGCCAGCAGAGAGATGTGGGCCCGAAGTAACGGGGAGCTGTTTTTT.

The chain carries TRBV3-1 (or the pseudogene TRBV3-2) and TRBJ1-5; D uncertain. The germline V and J ends were trimmed by 2 bases and 5 bases, with 10 bases remaining between them. The CDR3 covers 14 residues. The germline CDR1 and CDR2 sequences are LGHDT and YNNKEL (reference sequence). The CDR3, as DNA: TGTGCCAGCAGCCAATTCGGTCCTTATCAGCCCCAGCATTTT. Translating it yields CASSQFGPYQPQHF.

The V call is TRBV5-1, the J call TRBJ2-7; 8 bases are a match to TRBD1. This CDR3 comprises 13 residues. The germline V gene has CDR1 SGHRS and CDR2 YFSETQ. V dropped 3 bases and J dropped 2; count of bases not matched to a gene: 1. As DNA, the CDR3 is TGCGCCAGCAGCTGGACAGGGACCTACGAGCAGTACTTC. Encoded protein: CASSWTGTYEQYF.

The J gene is TRBJ2-5, the V gene TRBV5-1; D perhaps matches TRBD2 (6 bases). The CDR3 runs 18 residues. Between the trimmed V and J ends, which lost 0 bases and 2 bases, there was a span of 20 bases. Germline CDR1 and CDR2: SGHRS and YFSETQ. Here the CDR3 DNA reads TGCGCCAGCAGCTTGGCCCCCCGGGAGACATCGCTACAAGAGACCCAGTACTTC. Translation gives CASSLAPRETSLQETQYF.

The chain recombines TRBV5-6 with TRBJ2-7, with 11 bases matching TRBD2. The CDR3 covers 15 residues. CDR1 and CDR2 (germline): SGHDT, YYEEEE. The V and J ends lost 3 bases and 2 bases, in that order; junction bases with no gene match: 4. The DNA of the CDR3 is TGTGCCAGCAGCTCGAGGGGACTAGCGGCCTACGAGCAGTACTTC. This encodes CASSSRGLAAYEQYF.

This chain links TRBV2 with TRBJ2-2; 11 bases map to TRBD2. CDR1 and CDR2 (germline): SNHLY, FYNNEI. The CDR3 extends over 16 amino acids. The V segment lost 6 bases and the J segment 0 bases; nucleotides outside the gene matches: 3. CDR3 sequence (DNA): TGTGCCAGCAGGCTACTAGCGGGGGCGAACACCGGGGAGCTGTTTTTT. Its protein product is CASRLLAGANTGELFF.

The CDR3 bases are TGCGCCAGCAGCTTCAGGGGGCGCGACTATGGCTACACCTTC. Translated: CASSFRGRDYGYTF. The chain recombines TRBV5-1 with TRBJ1-2; 8 nucleotides match TRBD1. J was trimmed by 3 bases and V by 2 bases; bases with no gene match: 3. Looked up from germline, CDR1 is SGHRS and CDR2 is YFSETQ. CDR3 length: 14 residues.

This chain connects TRBV19 to TRBJ2-4; weak D call: TRBD1 (5 bases). Trimming pared 0 bases from V and 0 bases from J, leaving 12 bases between. Germline values: CDR1 LNHDA, CDR2 SQIVND (reference sequence). This CDR3 has 17 residues. The CDR3 protein is CASSIESTGLAKNIQYF. CDR3 in DNA: TGTGCCAGTAGTATAGAGTCCACAGGCCTAGCCAAAAACATTCAGTACTTC.

The gene calls are TRBV4-3 and TRBJ2-5; 9 positions match TRBD2. CDR1 and CDR2 from the germline V gene are LGHNA and YSLEER. The CDR3 extends over 18 amino acids. V dropped 0 bases and J dropped 5; count of bases not matched to a gene: 13. CDR3 sequence (DNA): TGCGCCAGCAGCCAAGAAAGGATGGGGGGACTAGCATCGGAGACCCAGTACTTC. This sequence encodes CASSQERMGGLASETQYF.

The chain joins TRBV28 to TRBJ2-7, with 8 bases matching TRBD1. The CDR3 runs to 16 residues. Per germline, CDR1 MDHEN and CDR2 SYDVKM. V gave up 2 bases and J gave up 0 bases; unmatched junction bases: 6. The CDR3 sequence: CASSLPTGEISYEQYF. The CDR3 DNA reads as TGTGCCAGCAGTTTACCGACAGGGGAGATCTCCTACGAGCAGTACTTC.

This chain joins TRBV30 and TRBJ1-3; possible D gene TRBD1, 6 bases. Germline V gene lookup returns CDR1 GTSNPN and CDR2 SVGIG (reference sequence). The CDR3 has 14 amino acids. V shed 7 bases and J shed 0 bases, with 13 bases lying between them. The CDR3 sequence is CASLTGSSGNTIYF. In DNA, the CDR3 is TGTGCCTCCTTAACAGGGAGCTCTGGAAACACCATATATTTT.

The count of this clone is one. The chain employs TRBV4-2 and TRBJ1-2; tentative D call: TRBD1 (6 bases). The CDR3 sequence is 15 residues long. The germline V gene encodes CDR1 LGHNA and CDR2 YNFKEQ. The germline V and J ends were trimmed by 1 base and 3 bases, with 12 bases remaining between them. The CDR3 loop reads CASSQVPGADYGYTF. The CDR3 DNA is TGTGCCAGCAGCCAAGTCCCAGGGGCGGACTATGGCTACACCTTC.

This chain joins TRBV28 and TRBJ2-1, with D maybe TRBD2 (6 bases). Germline V lookup: CDR1 MDHEN, CDR2 SYDVKM. The ends were cut back, 4 bases at V and 0 bases at J, with 13 bases in the middle. The length of the CDR3 is 16 residues. DNA of the CDR3: TGTGCCAGCAGTTCGACTCGGAGGGGCTCCTACAATGAGCAGTTCTTC. It yields the protein CASSSTRRGSYNEQFF.

V is TRBV18 and J is TRBJ2-6; a possible D gene is TRBD1 (6 bases). The CDR3 length is 15 residues. Germline V gene data show CDR1 as KGHSH and CDR2 as LQKENI. V lost 4 bases to trimming and J lost 0 bases, with 7 bases between them. The CDR3 loop reads CASSRDISGANVLTF. DNA of the CDR3: TGTGCCAGCTCACGGGACATCTCTGGGGCCAACGTCCTGACTTTC. Complete variable domain (other parts from reference TRBV18 and TRBJ2-6): NAGVMQNPRHLVRRRGQEARLRCSPMKGHSHVYWYRQLPEEGLKFMVYLQKENIIDESGMPKERFSAEFPKEGPSILRIQQVVRGDSAAYFCASSRDISGANVLTFGAGSRLTVL.

This rearrangement joins TRBV2 to TRBJ2-2, with 7 bases aligning to TRBD2. V lost 8 bases, J lost 2 bases, and 5 bases stayed unmatched. This CDR3 region has 14 residues. Germline V gene data show CDR1 as SNHLY and CDR2 as FYNNEI. Written as DNA, the CDR3 is TGTGCCAGCCGCCCGGGGGGTAACACCGGGGAGCTGTTTTTT. Its translation is CASRPGGNTGELFF. The variable domain in full, with the rest retrieved from reference TRBV2 and TRBJ2-2, is EPEVTQTPSHQVTQMGQEVILRCVPISNHLYFYWYRQILGQKVEFLVSFYNNEISEKSEIFDDQFSVERPDGSNFTLKIRSTKLEDSAMYFCASRPGGNTGELFFGEGSRLTVL.

The chain recombines TRBV7-2 with TRBJ1-1; 7 nucleotides match TRBD1. V trimming: 5 bases; J trimming: 6 bases; junction bases outside the gene matches: 6. Germline V gene lookup returns CDR1 SGHTA and CDR2 FQGNSA. This CDR3 comprises 13 residues. In DNA, the CDR3 is TGTGCCAGCAGCAAGAGGACAGGAGCTGAAGCTTTCTTT. It specifies CASSKRTGAEAFF.

V usage is TRBV3-1 (or the pseudogene TRBV3-2) and J usage is TRBJ2-6, with 8 bases lining up with TRBD1. The CDR3 covers 15 residues. J lost 1 base, V lost 6 bases, and 2 bases had no gene match. CDR1 and CDR2 (germline): LGHDT, YNNKEL (reference sequence). CDR3 loop: CASRYRGSGANVLTF. CDR3 sequence (DNA): TGTGCCAGCAGATACAGGGGGTCTGGGGCCAACGTCCTGACTTTC.

This clone was picked up many times. The genes are TRBV27 and TRBJ1-4, with a possible D match to TRBD1 (5 bases). The V end was cut by 7 bases, the J end by 5 bases, with 17 bases between. Per germline, CDR1 MNHEY and CDR2 SMNVEV (reference sequence). The CDR3 is 15 residues long. The CDR3 is CASTLYGGGNEKLFF. CDR3 nucleotides: TGTGCCAGCACCCTTTATGGGGGAGGGAATGAAAAACTGTTTTTT.

V usage is TRBV10-3 and J usage is TRBJ2-2; TRBD2 agrees at 13 bases. The trim removed 6 bases at V and 6 bases at J, leaving 7 bases unmatched. Germline CDR1 and CDR2: ENHRY and SYGVKD. CDR3 length: 16 amino acids. In nucleotides, the CDR3 is TGTGCCATCAGCCTTGGGACTAGCGGGAAGGCCGGGGAGCTGTTTTTT. Translating it yields CAISLGTSGKAGELFF.

The rearrangement links TRBV2 to TRBJ1-5; D is unclear. The V end was cut by 10 bases, the J end by 7 bases, with 20 bases between. Looked up from germline, CDR1 is SNHLY and CDR2 is FYNNEI. The CDR3 runs 14 residues. The CDR3 protein is CAIGHWRVVQPQHF. CDR3 nucleotide sequence: TGTGCCATCGGCCATTGGAGGGTCGTGCAGCCCCAGCATTTT. The full variable domain, in which reference TRBV2 and TRBJ1-5 provide the parts outside the CDR3, is EPEVTQTPSHQVTQMGQEVILRCVPISNHLYFYWYRQILGQKVEFLVSFYNNEISEKSEIFDDQFSVERPDGSNFTLKIRSTKLEDSAMYFCAIGHWRVVQPQHFGDGTRLSIL.

This chain links TRBV7-9 with TRBJ1-1; D unresolved. CDR1 is SEHNR and CDR2 is FQNEAQ in the germline V gene (reference sequence). This CDR3 has 15 residues. V was pared by 1 base and J by 4 bases, with 13 bases between. CDR3: CASSLGVAGGTEAFF. The CDR3 nucleotides are TGTGCCAGCAGCTTAGGTGTTGCAGGAGGCACTGAAGCTTTCTTT. Using reference TRBV7-9 and TRBJ1-1 for the parts outside the CDR3, the full variable domain is DTGVSQNPRHKITKRGQNVTFRCDPISEHNRLYWYRQTLGQGPEFLTYFQNEAQLEKSRLLSDRFSAERPKGSFSTLEIQRTEQGDSAMYLCASSLGVAGGTEAFFGQGTRLTVV.

This chain links TRBV7-9 with TRBJ2-3; D might be TRBD2 (5 bases). CDR3 length: 13 amino acids. The V gene's germline CDR1 is SEHNR and CDR2 FQNEAQ (reference sequence). V was shortened by 5 bases and J by 6 bases, with 12 bases between the two germline ends. CDR3 DNA sequence: TGTGCCAGCAGCCTTCGGGGTGCGGATACGCAGTATTTT. This sequence encodes CASSLRGADTQYF.

The chain joins TRBV25-1 to TRBJ1-1; TRBD1 is a possible D gene (5 bases). V lost 5 bases, J lost 6 bases, and 10 bases lay in between. Germline CDR1 reads MGHDK; CDR2 reads SYGVNS. The CDR3 is made up of 12 amino acids. The CDR3: CASSPRGPEAFF. The CDR3 DNA is TGTGCCAGCAGTCCAAGGGGCCCTGAAGCTTTCTTT.

V gene TRBV6-5 combines with J gene TRBJ1-3, with TRBD1 matching 10 bases. The germline V gene has CDR1 MNHEY and CDR2 SVGAGI. J gave up 3 bases and V 6 bases, and 5 bases lay outside the gene matches. The CDR3 totals 15 residues. CDR3 sequence: CASSVTGGHGNTIYF. The CDR3, as DNA: TGTGCCAGCAGCGTGACAGGGGGCCATGGAAACACCATATATTTT.

Here the CDR3 reads CATQGSYSNQPQHF. CDR3 sequence (DNA): TGTGCCACCCAGGGGTCTTATAGCAATCAGCCCCAGCATTTT. The genes are TRBV6-6 and TRBJ1-5; perhaps TRBD1 as D (6 bases). CDR3 length equals 14 residues. The ends were cut back, 10 bases at V and 0 bases at J, with 13 bases in the middle. CDR1 is MNHNY, CDR2 SVGAGI, per germline (reference sequence).

This clone was seen only a few times. The chain is built from TRBV6-5 and TRBJ2-7; the match to TRBD2 covers 8 bases. The germline CDR1 and CDR2 sequences are MNHEY and SVGAGI. V gave up 7 bases and J gave up 10 bases; unmatched junction bases: 12. The CDR3 totals 13 residues. The CDR3 loop reads CASIAGSAYGQYF. The CDR3 DNA reads TGTGCCAGCATAGCGGGGAGCGCCTACGGACAGTACTTC.